This T cell receptor (beta chain) is drawn from a study of T cells expressing NK-cell markers. Study summary: HCMV serostatus: seven of eight sequenced donors positive, one negative.

A remark on this clonotype: Its specificity is not known.

The authors generated TCR beta cDNA through 5'RACE template switching with UMIs. TCRdb re-called the 5' RACE reads; one entry per CDR3 protein, DNA not given. The sample has approximately 170,000 distinct CDR3 sequences, and its top ten clones hold 20%. Germline V lookup: CDR1 SGHRS, CDR2 YFSETQ. The CDR3 contains 15 residues. Whole-study results and caveats: It was still unclear whether expanded NKG2C+ T cell clones were HCMV specific.

The genes are TRBV5-1 and TRBJ2-1. The clonotype was recovered from a man aged 18-75 years in good health. Sequencing was done on a sample of blood T cells: a sorted CD56 or NKG2C T cell subset, CD4+ or CD8+ T cells, or bulk PBMC T cells (not recorded which). The CDR3 loop is CASSLETPFYNEQFF.